The clone carrying this T cell receptor beta chain was detected many times. Antigen specificity is unknown. Every individual TCR cDNA molecule carried its own unique molecular identifier, which allowed correction of PCR and sequencing errors. One entry per CDR3 protein, called by TCRdb with MiXCR from the 5' RACE reads. The sample gives some 41,000 distinct CDR3 sequences, 10% to 13% of which show up once; 17% is in the top ten. These data come from a study of spatial heterogeneity in lung cancer. Overall study results and limits: Ubiquitous expanded tumor TCRs appeared in blood more at resection than follow-up.

The time point is: blood at routine non-recurrence follow-up after resection. The input material, whole RNA from tumor, nontumor lung or frozen PBMC, was sequenced unsorted. The CDR3 contains 15 residues. Germline V gene lookup returns CDR1 SGHRS and CDR2 YFSETQ. The ends were cut back, 2 bases at V and 7 bases at J, with 17 bases in the middle. The starting material was PBMCs, obtained at follow-up. The gene calls are TRBV5-1 and TRBJ2-3; D might be TRBD1 (6 bases). The receptor was isolated from a female donor with early-stage non-small cell lung cancer. CDR3 DNA: TGCGCCAGCAGCTTTTCATCTGGGGGCACTAATACGCAGTATTTT. Translation gives CASSFSSGGTNTQYF.